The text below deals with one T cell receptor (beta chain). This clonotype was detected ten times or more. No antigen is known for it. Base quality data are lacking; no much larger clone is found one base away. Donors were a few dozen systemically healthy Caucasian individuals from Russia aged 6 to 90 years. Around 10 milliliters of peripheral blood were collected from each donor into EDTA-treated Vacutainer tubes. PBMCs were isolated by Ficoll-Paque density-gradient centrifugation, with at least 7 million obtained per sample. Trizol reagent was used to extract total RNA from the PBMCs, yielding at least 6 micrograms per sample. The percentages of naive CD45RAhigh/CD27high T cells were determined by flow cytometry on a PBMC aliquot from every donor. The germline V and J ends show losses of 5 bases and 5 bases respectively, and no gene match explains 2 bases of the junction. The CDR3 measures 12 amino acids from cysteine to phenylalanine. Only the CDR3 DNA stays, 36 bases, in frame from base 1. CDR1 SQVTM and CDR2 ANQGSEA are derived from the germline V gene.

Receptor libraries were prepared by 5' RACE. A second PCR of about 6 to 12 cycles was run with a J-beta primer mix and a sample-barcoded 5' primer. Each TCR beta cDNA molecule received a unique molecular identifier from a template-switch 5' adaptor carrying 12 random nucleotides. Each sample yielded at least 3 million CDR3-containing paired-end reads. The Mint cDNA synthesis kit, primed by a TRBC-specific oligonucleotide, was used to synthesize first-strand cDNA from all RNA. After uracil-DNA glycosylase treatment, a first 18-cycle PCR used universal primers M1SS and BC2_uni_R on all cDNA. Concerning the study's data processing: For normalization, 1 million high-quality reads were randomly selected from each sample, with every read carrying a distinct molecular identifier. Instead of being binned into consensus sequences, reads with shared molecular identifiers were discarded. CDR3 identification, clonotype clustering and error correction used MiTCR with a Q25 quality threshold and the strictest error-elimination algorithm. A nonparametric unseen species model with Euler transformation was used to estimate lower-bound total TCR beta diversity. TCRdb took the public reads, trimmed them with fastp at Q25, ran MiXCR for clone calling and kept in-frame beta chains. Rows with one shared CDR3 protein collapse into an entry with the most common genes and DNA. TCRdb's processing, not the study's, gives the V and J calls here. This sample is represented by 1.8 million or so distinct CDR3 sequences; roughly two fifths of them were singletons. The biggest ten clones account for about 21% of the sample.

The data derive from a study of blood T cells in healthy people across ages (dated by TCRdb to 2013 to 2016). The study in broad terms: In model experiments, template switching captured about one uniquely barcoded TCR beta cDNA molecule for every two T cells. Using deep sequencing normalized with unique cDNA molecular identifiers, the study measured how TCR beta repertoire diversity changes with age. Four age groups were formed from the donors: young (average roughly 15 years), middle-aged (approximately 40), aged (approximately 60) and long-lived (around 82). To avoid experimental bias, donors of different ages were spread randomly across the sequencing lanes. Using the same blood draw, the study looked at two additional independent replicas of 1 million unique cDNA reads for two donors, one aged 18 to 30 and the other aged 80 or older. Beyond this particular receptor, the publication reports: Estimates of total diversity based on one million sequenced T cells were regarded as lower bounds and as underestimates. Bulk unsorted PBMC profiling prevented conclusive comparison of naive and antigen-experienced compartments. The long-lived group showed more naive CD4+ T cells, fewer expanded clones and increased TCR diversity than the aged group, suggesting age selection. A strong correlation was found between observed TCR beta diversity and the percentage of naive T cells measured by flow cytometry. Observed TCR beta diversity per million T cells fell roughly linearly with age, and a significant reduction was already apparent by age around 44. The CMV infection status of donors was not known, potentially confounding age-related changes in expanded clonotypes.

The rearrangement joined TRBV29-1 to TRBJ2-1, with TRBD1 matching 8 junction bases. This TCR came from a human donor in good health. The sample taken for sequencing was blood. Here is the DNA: TGCAGCGTTCGACAGGGGAACAATGAGCAGTTCTTC. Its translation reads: CSVRQGNNEQFF.